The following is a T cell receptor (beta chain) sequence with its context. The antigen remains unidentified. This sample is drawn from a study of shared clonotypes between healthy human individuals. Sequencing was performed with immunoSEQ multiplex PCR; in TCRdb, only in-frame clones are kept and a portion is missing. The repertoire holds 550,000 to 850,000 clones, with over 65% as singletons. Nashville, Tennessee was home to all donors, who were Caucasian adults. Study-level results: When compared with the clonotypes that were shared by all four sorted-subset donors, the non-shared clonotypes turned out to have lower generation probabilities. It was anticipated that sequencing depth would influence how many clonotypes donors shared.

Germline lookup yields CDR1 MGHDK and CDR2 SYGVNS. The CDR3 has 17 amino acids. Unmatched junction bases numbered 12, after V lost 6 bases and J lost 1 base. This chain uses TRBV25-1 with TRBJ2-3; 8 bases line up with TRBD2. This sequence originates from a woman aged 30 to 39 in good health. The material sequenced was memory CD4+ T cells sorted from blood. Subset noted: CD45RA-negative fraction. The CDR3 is CASSDSTGTRGTDTQYF. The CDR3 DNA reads TGTGCCAGCAGCGATTCCACCGGGACTAGGGGCACAGATACGCAGTATTTT.